The source of this TCR beta chain is a study of shared clonotypes between healthy human individuals. The method was immunoSEQ multiplex PCR; TCRdb's version includes in-frame clones alone and lacks a portion of them. This sample has under 650,000 clones, with roughly 95% found just once. The germline V gene has CDR1 MNHEY and CDR2 SVGAGI. V was cut by 1 base and J by 1 base, with 7 bases left in between. The CDR3 is made up of 14 amino acids. The TCR originated in a woman aged 25 to 39 in good health. The chain couples TRBV6-5 to TRBJ1-1, with D unresolved. The sequenced material came from naive CD4+ T cells sorted from blood. Subset indicated: CD45RA+ positively selected. The CDR3 DNA reads as TGTGCCAGCAGTTACTTTTCGGGGAACACTGAAGCTTTCTTT. Its translation is CASSYFSGNTEAFF.